This T cell receptor beta chain was captured by sequencing in a study of blood T cell repertoires in COVID-19. Per germline, CDR1 SGHKS and CDR2 YYEKEE (reference sequence). The germline V and J ends were trimmed by 4 bases and 2 bases, with 21 bases remaining between them. The CDR3 spans 17 residues. Participants were aged about 18 to 89 years from approximately 23 US areas. Participants' reported clinical history set cohort assignment. Libraries were prepared by immunoSEQ multiplex PCR; TCRdb keeps only in-frame clonotypes and omits some of them. The data contain about 230,000 clones, around nine tenths of them seen just once; the ten biggest clones take up around 3.7%.

This TCR derives from a woman younger than 45 with acute COVID-19. The V gene is TRBV5-5, the J gene TRBJ1-1; a possible D gene is TRBD1 (6 bases). The specimen sequenced was PBMCs or T cells enriched from blood (not recorded which). For the CDR3, the DNA is TGTGCCAGCAGCGGCCGGACAGCATACCTTATCAACACTGAAGCTTTCTTT. Translation gives CASSGRTAYLINTEAFF. The full variable domain, with the rest looked up from reference TRBV5-5 and TRBJ1-1, is DAGVTQSPTHLIKTRGQQVTLRCSPISGHKSVSWYQQVLGQGPQFIFQYYEKEERGRGNFPDRFSARQFPNYSSELNVNALLLGDSALYLCASSGRTAYLINTEAFFGQGTRLTVV.